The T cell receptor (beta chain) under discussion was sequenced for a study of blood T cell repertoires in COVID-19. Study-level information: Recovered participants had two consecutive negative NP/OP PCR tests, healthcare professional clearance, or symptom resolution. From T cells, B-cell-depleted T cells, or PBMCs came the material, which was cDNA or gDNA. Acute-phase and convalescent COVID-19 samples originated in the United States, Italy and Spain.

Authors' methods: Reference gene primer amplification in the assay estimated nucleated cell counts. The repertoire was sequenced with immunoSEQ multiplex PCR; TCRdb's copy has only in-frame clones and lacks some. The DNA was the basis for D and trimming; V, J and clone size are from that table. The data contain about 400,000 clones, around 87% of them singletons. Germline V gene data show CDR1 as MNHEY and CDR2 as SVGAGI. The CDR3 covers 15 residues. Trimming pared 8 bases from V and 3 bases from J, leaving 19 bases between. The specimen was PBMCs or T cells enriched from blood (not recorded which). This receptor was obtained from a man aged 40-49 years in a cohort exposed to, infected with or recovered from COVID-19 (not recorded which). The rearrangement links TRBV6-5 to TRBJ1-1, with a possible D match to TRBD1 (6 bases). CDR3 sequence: CASALGGRRDTEAFF. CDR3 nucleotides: TGTGCCAGCGCCCTCGGGGGGCGTAGAGACACTGAAGCTTTCTTT.